These 12 T cell receptor beta chains originate from one sample sequenced in a study of T cells in Graves' hyperthyroidism and ophthalmopathy. Using RNA transcripts as the source, TCR beta CDR3 regions were amplified. When the TCR CDR3 underwent first-round RT-PCR, the HTBI primer set was used. Each CDR3 protein gets one entry after TCRdb re-called the multiplex PCR reads with MiXCR. The sample shows hundreds of thousands of distinct CDR3 sequences, around 25% of them seen only once. Sample: blood. The receptor source for this set is a man aged 40-55 years with Graves' hyperthyroidism that later progressed to Graves' ophthalmopathy.

In its sample, this clonotype was seen many times. The chain uses TRBV20-1 and TRBJ2-7, with 15 bases that match TRBD2. In germline, CDR1 is DFQATT, CDR2 SNEGSKA (reference sequence). The CDR3 has 14 amino acids. Trimming removed 6 bases from V and 4 bases from J; junction bases left unmatched: 4. Here the CDR3 DNA reads TGCAGTGCAACCGGACTAGCGGGAGGGTACGAGCAGTACTTC. This translates into CSATGLAGGYEQYF.

The chain couples TRBV6-2 or TRBV6-3 to TRBJ1-2; D is perhaps TRBD1 (6 bases). V was shortened by 8 bases and J by 1 base, with 14 bases between the two germline ends. Germline loops: CDR1 MNHEY, CDR2 SVGEGT. The CDR3 sequence is 14 residues long. The CDR3 spells CASARTVDNYGYTF. The CDR3 bases are TGTGCCAGCGCCAGGACAGTAGATAACTATGGCTACACCTTC.

The V gene is TRBV6-2 or TRBV6-3, the J gene TRBJ2-5; weak D call: TRBD2 (5 bases). The V gene's germline CDR1 is MNHEY and CDR2 SVGEGT. The V end was cut by 6 bases, the J end by 5 bases, with 19 bases between. The CDR3 spans 15 residues. CDR3 coding DNA: TGTGCCAGCAGATACCTTAGCGAGAACCTCGAGACCCAGTACTTC. This encodes CASRYLSENLETQYF.

This clonotype was found a few times. This rearrangement joins TRBV2 to TRBJ1-5; D may be TRBD1 (5 bases). The CDR3 has 14 residues. The germline V and J ends were trimmed by 3 bases and 9 bases, with 15 bases remaining between them. CDR1 SNHLY and CDR2 FYNNEI come from the germline V gene. CDR3 residues: CASSETRAPSPQHF. The CDR3 DNA reads as TGTGCCAGCAGTGAGACCAGGGCCCCCTCGCCCCAGCATTTT.

This clonotype was observed a handful of times. V usage is TRBV7-8 and J usage is TRBJ1-1; 7 bases fit TRBD1. After removal of 2 bases from V and 1 base from J, the junction contained 1 base not matched to a gene. The CDR3 runs to 14 residues. Germline loops: CDR1 SGHVS, CDR2 FQNEAQ. CDR3: CASSLTGENTEAFF. CDR3 bases: TGTGCCAGCAGCTTAACAGGGGAGAACACTGAAGCTTTCTTT.

For this clonotype: This may arise from a read error, as a much more abundant clone is one base away. This chain uses TRBV5-1 with TRBJ2-6; TRBD1 agrees at 8 bases. The trim removed 9 bases at V and 2 bases at J, leaving 4 bases unmatched. Germline CDR1 and CDR2: SGHRS and YFSETQ. The CDR3 runs 14 residues. CDR3 bases: TGCGCCATCAGACAGGGGCCTGGGGCCAACGTCCTGACTTTC. The encoded protein is CAIRQGPGANVLTF.

This chain links TRBV9 with TRBJ2-6; no firm D call. Trimming removed 6 bases from V and 0 bases from J, with 10 bases in between. Germline V CDR1 and CDR2: SGDLS, YYNGEE. This CDR3 contains 15 residues. The CDR3 reads CASTGSPSGANVLTF. The CDR3 bases are TGTGCCAGCACAGGTAGTCCCTCTGGGGCCAACGTCCTGACTTTC.

The chain recombines TRBV30 with TRBJ1-2; unclear D gene. This CDR3 has 15 residues. V was trimmed by 1 base and J by 2 bases, leaving 14 bases between them. Germline assignment: CDR1 GTSNPN and CDR2 SVGIG (reference sequence). The chain's CDR3 is CAWSAGLTMNYGYTF. CDR3 bases: TGTGCCTGGAGTGCTGGACTGACGATGAACTATGGCTACACCTTC.

This clonotype has ten or more counts. The V gene is TRBV5-1, the J gene TRBJ1-1; D gene unclear. CDR3 length equals 15 residues. V was cut by 0 bases and J by 1 base, with 10 bases left in between. Germline CDR1 is SGHRS and CDR2 is YFSETQ. CDR3 DNA: TGCGCCAGCAGCTTGGGGAGGGCAGCGAACACTGAAGCTTTCTTT. As protein: CASSLGRAANTEAFF.

This clonotype came up many times. This chain joins TRBV6-1 and TRBJ2-5, with D possibly matching TRBD2 (5 bases). Germline values: CDR1 MNHNS, CDR2 SASEGT. The germline V and J ends were trimmed by 3 bases and 4 bases, with 12 bases remaining between them. The length of the CDR3 is 14 residues. For the CDR3, the DNA is TGTGCCAGCAGTGAGGACTTCAAGTCAGAGACCCAGTACTTC. Protein: CASSEDFKSETQYF.

This clonotype was seen ten or more times. This rearrangement joins TRBV19 to TRBJ2-5; TRBD1 might be the D (5 bases). Germline V lookup: CDR1 LNHDA, CDR2 SQIVND (reference sequence). The CDR3 is 15 amino acids. Trimming shortened V by 4 bases and J by 5 bases, and 17 bases separated the two germline ends. In DNA, the CDR3 is TGTGCCAGTAGTACGCGACAGTTGCAGAGGGAGACCCAGTACTTC. Its translation is CASSTRQLQRETQYF.

In this sample, this clonotype turned up many times. The chain has TRBV12-3 or TRBV12-4 and TRBJ2-7; 9 nucleotides line up with TRBD1. J was trimmed by 6 bases and V by 2 bases; bases with no gene match: 5. The CDR3 runs to 14 residues. CDR3 residues: CASSLFGTGPEQYF. The DNA of the CDR3 is TGTGCCAGCAGTTTATTTGGGACAGGGCCCGAGCAGTACTTC.